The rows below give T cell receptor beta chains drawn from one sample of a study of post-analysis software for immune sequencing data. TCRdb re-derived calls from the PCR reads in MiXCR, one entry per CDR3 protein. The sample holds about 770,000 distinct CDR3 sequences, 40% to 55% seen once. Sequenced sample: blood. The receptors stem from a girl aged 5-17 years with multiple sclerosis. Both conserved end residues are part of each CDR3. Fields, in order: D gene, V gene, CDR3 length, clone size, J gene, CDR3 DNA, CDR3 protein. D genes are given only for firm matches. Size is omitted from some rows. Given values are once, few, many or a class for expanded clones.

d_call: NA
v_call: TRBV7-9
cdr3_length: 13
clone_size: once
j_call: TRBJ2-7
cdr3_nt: TGTGCCAGCAGCCCAGAGGAAGGGGACGAGCAGTACTTC
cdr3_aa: CASSPEEGDEQYF

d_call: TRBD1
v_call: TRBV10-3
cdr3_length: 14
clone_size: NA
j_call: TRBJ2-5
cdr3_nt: TGTGCCATCAGCCCGGGACAGGGTACGGAGACCCAGTACTTC
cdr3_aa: CAISPGQGTETQYF

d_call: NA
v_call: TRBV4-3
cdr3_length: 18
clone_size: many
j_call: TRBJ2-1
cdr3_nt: TGCGCCAGCAGCCAAGACGTCTCAGGGGATACGTCCTACAATGAGCAGTTCTTC
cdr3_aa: CASSQDVSGDTSYNEQFF

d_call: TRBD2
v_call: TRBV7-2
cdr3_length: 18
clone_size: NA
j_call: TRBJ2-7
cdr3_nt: TGTGCCAGCAGCTTAGGACGACTAGCGGGACCCCCATACTACGAGCAGTACTTC
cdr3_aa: CASSLGRLAGPPYYEQYF

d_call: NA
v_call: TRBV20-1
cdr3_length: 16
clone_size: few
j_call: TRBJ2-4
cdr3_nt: TGCAGTGCTAGAGATCGGGAGTCGCTAGCCAAAAACATTCAGTACTTC
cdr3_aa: CSARDRESLAKNIQYF

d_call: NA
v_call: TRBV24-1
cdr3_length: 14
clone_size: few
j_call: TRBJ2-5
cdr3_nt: TGTGCCACCAGTGACTCCAGTTTGGGAGAGACCCAGTACTTC
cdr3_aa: CATSDSSLGETQYF

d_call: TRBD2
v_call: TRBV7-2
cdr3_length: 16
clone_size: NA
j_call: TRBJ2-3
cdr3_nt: TGCGCCAGCAGCTTTAGCGGGAGGGTCCCCCGAGATACGCAGTATTTT
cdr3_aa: CASSFSGRVPRDTQYF

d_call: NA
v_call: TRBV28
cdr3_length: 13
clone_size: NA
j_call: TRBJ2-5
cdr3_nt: TGTGCCAGCAGTTTATCCCCGCCCGAGACCCAGTACTTC
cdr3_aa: CASSLSPPETQYF

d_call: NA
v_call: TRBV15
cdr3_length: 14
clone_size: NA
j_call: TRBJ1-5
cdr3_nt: TGTGCCACCAGCAGAGATCGAACCAATCAGCCCCAGCATTTT
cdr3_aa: CATSRDRTNQPQHF

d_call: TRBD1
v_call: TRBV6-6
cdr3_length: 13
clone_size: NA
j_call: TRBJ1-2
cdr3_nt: TGTGCCAGCAGCCTTGGGACAGACTCTCGCTACACCTTC
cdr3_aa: CASSLGTDSRYTF

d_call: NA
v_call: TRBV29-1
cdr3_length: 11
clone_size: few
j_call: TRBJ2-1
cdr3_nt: TGCAGCCTCGGGATTTACAATGAGCAGTTCTTC
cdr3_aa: CSLGIYNEQFF

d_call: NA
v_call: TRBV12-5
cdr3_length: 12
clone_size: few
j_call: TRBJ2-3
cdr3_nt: TGTGCTAGTGGTTTGTTCCCAGATACGCAGTATTTT
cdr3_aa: CASGLFPDTQYF

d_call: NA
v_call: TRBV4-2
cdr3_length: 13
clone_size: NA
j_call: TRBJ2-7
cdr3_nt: TGTGCCAGCAGCCACCCGGGCACCTACGAGCAGTACTTC
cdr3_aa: CASSHPGTYEQYF

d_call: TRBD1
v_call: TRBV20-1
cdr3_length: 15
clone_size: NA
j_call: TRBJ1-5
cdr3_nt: TGCAGTGCTACCGGACAGGGGGTATTGGATCAGCCCCAGCATTTT
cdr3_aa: CSATGQGVLDQPQHF

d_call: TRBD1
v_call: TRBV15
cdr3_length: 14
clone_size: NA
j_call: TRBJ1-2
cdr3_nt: TGTGCCACCAGCCAAAACAGGGGGGACTATGGCTACACCTTC
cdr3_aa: CATSQNRGDYGYTF

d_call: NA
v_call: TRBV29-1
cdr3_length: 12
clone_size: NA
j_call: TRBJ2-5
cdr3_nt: TGCAGCGTTGAATGGTTGGGGGCTGAGCAGTACTTC
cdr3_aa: CSVEWLGAEQYF

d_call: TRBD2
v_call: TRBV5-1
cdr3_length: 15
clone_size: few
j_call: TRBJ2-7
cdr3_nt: TGCGCCAGCAGGGCGGGGAGGGCAGATGCCTACGAGCAGTACTTC
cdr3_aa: CASRAGRADAYEQYF

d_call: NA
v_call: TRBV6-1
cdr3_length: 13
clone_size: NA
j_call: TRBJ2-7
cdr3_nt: TGTGCCAGCAGTGACGGGCCAGGGGCTGAGCAGTACTTC
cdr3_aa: CASSDGPGAEQYF

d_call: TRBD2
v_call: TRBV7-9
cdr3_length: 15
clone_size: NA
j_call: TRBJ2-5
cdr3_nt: TGTGCCAGCAGGGATAGACTAGCGGGAGCAGAGACCCAGTACTTC
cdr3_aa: CASRDRLAGAETQYF

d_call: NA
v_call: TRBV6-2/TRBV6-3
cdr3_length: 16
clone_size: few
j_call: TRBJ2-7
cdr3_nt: TGTGCCAGCAGACAACACCGGGCTGGGGTGATATACGAGCAGTACTTC
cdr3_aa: CASRQHRAGVIYEQYF

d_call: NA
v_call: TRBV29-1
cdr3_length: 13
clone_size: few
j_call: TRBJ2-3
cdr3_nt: TGCAGCGCCCGCGTTGAAAGCACAGATACGCAGTATTTT
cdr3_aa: CSARVESTDTQYF

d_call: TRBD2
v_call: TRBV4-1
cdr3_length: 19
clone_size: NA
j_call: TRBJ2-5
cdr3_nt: TGCGCCAGCAGCCAAGAGGGGATTCCCGGAACTAGCGGGGAAGAGACCCAGTACTTC
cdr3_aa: CASSQEGIPGTSGEETQYF

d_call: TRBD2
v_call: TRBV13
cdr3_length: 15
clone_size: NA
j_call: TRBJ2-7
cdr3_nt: TGTGCCAGCAGCTTACTTGGCGGGAGTCCCCACGAGCAGTACTTC
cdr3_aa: CASSLLGGSPHEQYF

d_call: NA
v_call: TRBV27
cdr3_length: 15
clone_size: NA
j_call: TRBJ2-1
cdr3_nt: TGTGCCAGCGGTAAAGGGTACCCTACCTACAATGAGCAGTTCTTC
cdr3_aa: CASGKGYPTYNEQFF

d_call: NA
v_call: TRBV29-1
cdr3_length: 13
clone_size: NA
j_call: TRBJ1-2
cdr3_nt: TGCAGCGTTGACCCGTTGGGGGCGCATGGCTACACCTTC
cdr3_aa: CSVDPLGAHGYTF

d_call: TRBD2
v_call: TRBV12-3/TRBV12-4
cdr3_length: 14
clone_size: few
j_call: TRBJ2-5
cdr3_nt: TGTGCCAGCAGCCCGGGAGGGCCCTCGATGGCCCAGTACTTC
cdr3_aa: CASSPGGPSMAQYF

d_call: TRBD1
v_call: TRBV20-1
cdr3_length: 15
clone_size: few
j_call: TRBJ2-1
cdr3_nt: TGCAGTGCCCTAACCGGGACAGGGATCTACAATGAGCAGTTCTTC
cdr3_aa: CSALTGTGIYNEQFF

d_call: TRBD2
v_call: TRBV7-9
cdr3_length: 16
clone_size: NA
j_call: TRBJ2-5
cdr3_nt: TGTGCCAGCAGCCCGCAAGTCAAGCGGGACGGGGAGACCCAGTACTTC
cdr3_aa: CASSPQVKRDGETQYF

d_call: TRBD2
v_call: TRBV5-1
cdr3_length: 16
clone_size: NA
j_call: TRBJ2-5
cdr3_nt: TGCGCCTGCAGCGCCCGGACTAGCGGGAGCCCAGAGACCCAGTACTTC
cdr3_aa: CACSARTSGSPETQYF

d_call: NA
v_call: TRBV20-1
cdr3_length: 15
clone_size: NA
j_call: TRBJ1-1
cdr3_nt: TGCAGTGCTAGAACACCGAGGGGCCCAAACACTGAAGCTTTCTTT
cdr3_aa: CSARTPRGPNTEAFF

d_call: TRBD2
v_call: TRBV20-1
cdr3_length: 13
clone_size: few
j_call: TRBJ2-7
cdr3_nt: TGCAGTGCTAGAGCTCCAGCGGGAGGCGAGCAGTACTTC
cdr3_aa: CSARAPAGGEQYF

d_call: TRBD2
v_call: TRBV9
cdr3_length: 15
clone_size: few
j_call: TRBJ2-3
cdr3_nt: TGTGCCAGCAGCGTAGGTAATAGCGGGAGAGATACGCAGTATTTT
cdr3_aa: CASSVGNSGRDTQYF

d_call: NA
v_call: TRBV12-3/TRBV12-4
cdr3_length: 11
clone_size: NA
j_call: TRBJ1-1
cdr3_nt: TGTGCCAGCAGTTGGGGCGCTGAAGCTTTCTTT
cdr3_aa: CASSWGAEAFF

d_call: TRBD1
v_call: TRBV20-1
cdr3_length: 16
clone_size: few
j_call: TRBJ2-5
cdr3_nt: TGCAGTGCTAGACCCCTGGGGACAGGCAAGCAAGAGACCCAGTACTTC
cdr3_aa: CSARPLGTGKQETQYF

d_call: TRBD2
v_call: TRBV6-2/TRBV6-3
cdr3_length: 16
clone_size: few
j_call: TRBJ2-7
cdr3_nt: TGTGCCAGCAGTGCTAGCGGGAGGACCGGCTCCTACGAGCAGTACTTC
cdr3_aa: CASSASGRTGSYEQYF

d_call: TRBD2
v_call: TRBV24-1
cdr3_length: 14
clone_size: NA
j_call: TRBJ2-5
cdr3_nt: TGTGCCACCAGTGAGCGGGAGGGGTTAGAGACCCAGTACTTC
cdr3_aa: CATSEREGLETQYF

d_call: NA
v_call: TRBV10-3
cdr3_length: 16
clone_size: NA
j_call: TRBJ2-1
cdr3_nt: TGTGCCATCGGAGGGATGAGGGGAGGCTCCTACAATGAGCAGTTCTTC
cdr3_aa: CAIGGMRGGSYNEQFF

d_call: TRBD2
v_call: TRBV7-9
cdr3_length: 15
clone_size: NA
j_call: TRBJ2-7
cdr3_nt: TGTGCCAGCAGCTTAGTCCGCGGGAGAGGGGACGAGCAGTACTTC
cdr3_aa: CASSLVRGRGDEQYF

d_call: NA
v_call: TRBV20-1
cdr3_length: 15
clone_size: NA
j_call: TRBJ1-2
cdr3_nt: TGCAGTGCTAGGGTTACAGGGAGGGCTAACTATGGCTACACCTTC
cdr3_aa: CSARVTGRANYGYTF

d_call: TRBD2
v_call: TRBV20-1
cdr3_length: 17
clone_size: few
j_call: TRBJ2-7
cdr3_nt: TGCAGTGCTAGAACCCCTCACACTAGCGGGGTGACCTACGAGCAGTACTTC
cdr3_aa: CSARTPHTSGVTYEQYF

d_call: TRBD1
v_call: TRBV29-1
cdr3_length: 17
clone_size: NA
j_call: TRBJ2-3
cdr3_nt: TGCAGCGTTGAAGACGTCAGACAGGGGCCTAGCACAGATACGCAGTATTTT
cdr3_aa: CSVEDVRQGPSTDTQYF

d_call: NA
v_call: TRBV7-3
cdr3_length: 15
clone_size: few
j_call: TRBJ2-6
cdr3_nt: TGTGCCAGCAGCCCAGGCCCCTCTGGGGCCAACGTCCTGACTTTC
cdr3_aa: CASSPGPSGANVLTF

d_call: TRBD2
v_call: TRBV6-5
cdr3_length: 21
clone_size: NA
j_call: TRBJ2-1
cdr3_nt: TGTGCCAGCAGTTACGGGGACCCATCCCGGACTAGCGGGACCTTCGGGGATGAGCAGTTCTTC
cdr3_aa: CASSYGDPSRTSGTFGDEQFF

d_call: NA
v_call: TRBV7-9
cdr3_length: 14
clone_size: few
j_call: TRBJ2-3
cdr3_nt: TGTGCCAGCAGCCATCCCCGTTCGTCGGATACGCAGTATTTT
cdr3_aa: CASSHPRSSDTQYF

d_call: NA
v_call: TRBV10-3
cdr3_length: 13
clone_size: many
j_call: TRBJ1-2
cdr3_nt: TGTGCCATCACCGCCGGGGACGGGGATGGCTACACCTTC
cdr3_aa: CAITAGDGDGYTF

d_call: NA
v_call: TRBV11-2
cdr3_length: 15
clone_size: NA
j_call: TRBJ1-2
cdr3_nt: TGTGCCAGCAGCTTTTGGGCAGACAGAGTGGATGGCTACACCTTC
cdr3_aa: CASSFWADRVDGYTF

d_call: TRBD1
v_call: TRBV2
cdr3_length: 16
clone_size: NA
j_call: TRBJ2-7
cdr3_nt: TGTGCCAGCAGTGACCGAACTAGGACAGGGAATATCGAGCAGTACTTC
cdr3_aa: CASSDRTRTGNIEQYF

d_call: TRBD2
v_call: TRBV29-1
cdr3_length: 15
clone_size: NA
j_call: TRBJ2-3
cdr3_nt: TGCAGCCTTTCGGGACTAGTGGGAAGGACAGATACGCAGTATTTT
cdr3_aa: CSLSGLVGRTDTQYF

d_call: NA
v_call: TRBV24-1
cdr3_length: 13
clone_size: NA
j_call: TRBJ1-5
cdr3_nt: TGTGCCACCAGTGATTCCCACCTAGGGCCCCAGCATTTT
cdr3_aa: CATSDSHLGPQHF

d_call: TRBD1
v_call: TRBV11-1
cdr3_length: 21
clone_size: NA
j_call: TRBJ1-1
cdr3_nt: TGTGCCAGCAGCTTGCCGGGGACAACGGACAGGGGGCTGAGAATCAACACTGAAGCTTTCTTT
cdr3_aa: CASSLPGTTDRGLRINTEAFF

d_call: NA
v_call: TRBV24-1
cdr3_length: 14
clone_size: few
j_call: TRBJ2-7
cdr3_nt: TGTGCCACCAGTGACCAAAACAACAGATACGAGCAGTACTTC
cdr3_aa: CATSDQNNRYEQYF

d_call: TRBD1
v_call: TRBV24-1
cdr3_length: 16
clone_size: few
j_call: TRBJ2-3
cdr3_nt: TGTGCCACCAGGGCCGGGACAGGCCTTAGCACAGATACGCAGTATTTT
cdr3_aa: CATRAGTGLSTDTQYF

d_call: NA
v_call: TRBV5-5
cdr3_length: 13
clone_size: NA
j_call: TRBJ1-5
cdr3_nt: TGTGCCAGCAGCAGCGCACCCGGGCAGCCCCAGCATTTT
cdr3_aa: CASSSAPGQPQHF

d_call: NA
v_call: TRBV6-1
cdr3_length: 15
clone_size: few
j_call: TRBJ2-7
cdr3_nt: TGTGCCAGCATCTGGGGGGACCCTCTTACGGGTGAGCAGTACTTC
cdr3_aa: CASIWGDPLTGEQYF

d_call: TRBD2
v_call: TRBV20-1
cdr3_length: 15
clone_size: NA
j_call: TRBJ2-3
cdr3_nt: TGCAGTGCTAGTATCCCTAGCGGGGGCACAGATACGCAGTATTTT
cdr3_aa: CSASIPSGGTDTQYF